Included here is one T cell receptor beta chain sequence, with context. Its antigen is as yet unknown. The CDR3 runs to 15 residues. Germline CDR1 and CDR2: SEHNR and FQNEAQ (reference sequence). The junction had 4 bases not matched to a gene; V was cut back by 2 bases and J by 4 bases. TCRdb's copy holds only in-frame clones and misses some; the assay was immunoSEQ multiplex PCR. The sample contains 65,000 to 85,000 clones, 70% to 90% of which appear only once. The entry originates in a study of a mutant IDH1 vaccine in newly diagnosed glioma. As to time point: week 35, safety follow-up. Alongside topical imiquimod, each dose of vaccine comprised 300 ug of mutant IDH1 20-mer peptide.

Material: PBMCs, obtained from a glioma patient whose treatment included an IDH1 peptide vaccine. The sequence came from a man aged 25-45 years with glioma. This rearrangement joins TRBV7-9 to TRBJ1-2, with 10 bases aligning to TRBD1. The CDR3 protein is CASSLFRTGGYGYTF. CDR3 bases: TGTGCCAGCAGCTTATTCCGGACAGGGGGCTATGGCTACACCTTC.